This is a list of T cell receptor beta chains from one sample in a study of blood T cell repertoires in COVID-19. Here immunoSEQ multiplex PCR was the method, and the copy in TCRdb shows in-frame clones only, minus some. The table shows 200,000 to 250,000 clones, with approximately 90% occurring only once. Sequenced sample: PBMCs or T cells enriched from blood (not recorded which). The receptors were sampled from a woman between 18 and 29 years old who had recovered from COVID-19. Both conserved end residues are part of each CDR3. D genes are given only for firm matches.

V: TRBV19
D: -
J: TRBJ1-6
CDR3: CASSRDTSSYNSPLHF
DNA: TGTGCCAGTAGTAGGGACACCAGCTCCTATAATTCACCCCTCCACTTT

V: TRBV5-1
D: -
J: TRBJ2-2
CDR3: CASSLRTDNTGELFF
DNA: TGCGCCAGCAGCTTGAGGACAGATAACACCGGGGAGCTGTTTTTT

V: TRBV27
D: -
J: TRBJ1-1
CDR3: CASSLDQGIDTEAFF
DNA: TGTGCCAGCAGTTTAGACCAGGGTATCGACACTGAAGCTTTCTTT

V: TRBV11-2
D: -
J: TRBJ2-2
CDR3: CASSLVVGELFF
DNA: TGTGCCAGCAGCTTAGTCGTCGGGGAGCTGTTTTTT

V: TRBV2
D: TRBD1
J: TRBJ1-2
CDR3: CASTRTGDGYTF
DNA: TGTGCCAGCACTCGGACAGGGGATGGCTACACCTTC

V: TRBV19
D: -
J: TRBJ1-1
CDR3: CASAAETEAFF
DNA: TGTGCCAGTGCGGCAGAAACTGAAGCTTTCTTT

V: TRBV15
D: -
J: TRBJ2-2
CDR3: CATSSSMTSTGELFF
DNA: TGTGCCACCAGCAGTAGCATGACTAGTACCGGGGAGCTGTTTTTT

V: TRBV27
D: -
J: TRBJ1-1
CDR3: CASSSIGVSPTEAFF
DNA: TGTGCCAGCAGTTCCATCGGGGTCTCACCAACTGAAGCTTTCTTT

V: TRBV2
D: TRBD2
J: TRBJ2-1
CDR3: CASSELAAYNEQFF
DNA: TGTGCCAGCAGTGAACTAGCGGCCTACAATGAGCAGTTCTTC

V: TRBV5-8
D: -
J: TRBJ2-5
CDR3: CASSLVEVGPKRTQYF
DNA: TGTGCCAGCAGCTTGGTGGAGGTGGGCCCCAAGAGAACCCAGTACTTC

V: TRBV19
D: TRBD1
J: TRBJ1-3
CDR3: CASRTTGGNTIYF
DNA: TGTGCCAGTAGGACGACAGGGGGAAACACCATATATTTT

V: TRBV19
D: -
J: TRBJ1-5
CDR3: CAGGSRNQPQHF
DNA: TGTGCCGGGGGCAGTCGCAATCAGCCCCAGCATTTT

V: TRBV12-3/TRBV12-4
D: TRBD2
J: TRBJ2-7
CDR3: CASTHSGGYEQYF
DNA: TGTGCCAGCACCCATAGCGGGGGCTACGAGCAGTACTTC

V: TRBV23-1
D: -
J: TRBJ1-5
CDR3: CASSHLLGGDSNQPQHF
DNA: TGCGCCAGCAGTCATCTCTTGGGGGGAGATAGCAATCAGCCCCAGCATTTT

V: TRBV5-6
D: -
J: TRBJ1-2
CDR3: CASSLGQGAWGYGYTF
DNA: TGTGCCAGCAGCTTAGGGCAGGGTGCATGGGGCTATGGCTACACCTTC